These T cell receptor beta chains were read from a single sample in a study of tumor and adjacent non-tumor tissue in lung cancer. MiXCR was run by TCRdb on the multiplex PCR reads, yielding one entry per CDR3 protein. The sample shows 90,000 to 100,000 distinct CDR3 sequences, around three quarters of them seen only once. The specimen sequenced was distant non-tumor lung tissue. These receptor sequences come from a man in his sixties with small cell lung cancer. Both conserved end residues are part of each CDR3. A D gene is named only where the DNA matches it firmly. For some rows the clone size is stated as once, few or many, or as a class when expanded; others skip it.

len: 11
j_gene: TRBJ2-7
abundance: -
v_gene: TRBV11-1
d_gene: -
CDR3nt: TGTACCAGCAGCCTAGGTGAGGAGCACTACTTC
CDR3aa: CTSSLGEEHYF

len: 18
j_gene: TRBJ2-1
abundance: medium-sized
v_gene: TRBV11-1
d_gene: TRBD2
CDR3nt: TGTGCCAGCAGCTTAGCGGCCAGCGGGAGCCAATATTACAATGAGCAGTTCTTC
CDR3aa: CASSLAASGSQYYNEQFF

len: 18
j_gene: TRBJ2-1
abundance: -
v_gene: TRBV12-5
d_gene: TRBD2
CDR3nt: TGTGCTAGTGGTTTGGCAGACATATGTAGCGGGAGCGACAATGAGCAGTTCTTC
CDR3aa: CASGLADICSGSDNEQFF

len: 15
j_gene: TRBJ2-1
abundance: once
v_gene: TRBV20-1
d_gene: TRBD2
CDR3nt: TGCAGTGCTCAACCCGCGACTAGCGGGATAGATGAGCAGTTCTTC
CDR3aa: CSAQPATSGIDEQFF

len: 15
j_gene: TRBJ1-6
abundance: many
v_gene: TRBV13
d_gene: -
CDR3nt: TGTGCCAGCAGCACCCACAGAGCCAATAATTCACCCCTCCACTTT
CDR3aa: CASSTHRANNSPLHF

len: 15
j_gene: TRBJ2-5
abundance: -
v_gene: TRBV12-3/TRBV12-4
d_gene: -
CDR3nt: TGTGTCAGCAGTCCCCATAGTGGGGGACAAGAGACCCAGTACTTC
CDR3aa: CVSSPHSGGQETQYF

len: 14
j_gene: TRBJ2-3
abundance: -
v_gene: TRBV5-1
d_gene: -
CDR3nt: TGCGCCAGCAGCAACTCGGTTGACACAGATACGCAGTATTTT
CDR3aa: CASSNSVDTDTQYF

len: 13
j_gene: TRBJ2-5
abundance: -
v_gene: TRBV12-3/TRBV12-4
d_gene: -
CDR3nt: TGTGCCAGCAGTTCTCAATCCGTGGAGATCCAGCACTTC
CDR3aa: CASSSQSVEIQHF

len: 15
j_gene: TRBJ1-1
abundance: -
v_gene: TRBV12-3/TRBV12-4
d_gene: -
CDR3nt: TGTGCCAGCAGTTCTCCCGTAGGGGTGAACACTGAAGCTTTCTTT
CDR3aa: CASSSPVGVNTEAFF

len: 14
j_gene: TRBJ2-1
abundance: -
v_gene: TRBV4-1
d_gene: -
CDR3nt: TGCGCCAGCGGTCAAGATACGAGTACCGGTGAGCAGTTCTTC
CDR3aa: CASGQDTSTGEQFF

len: 16
j_gene: TRBJ2-1
abundance: many
v_gene: TRBV6-1
d_gene: TRBD1
CDR3nt: TGTGCCAGCAGTAAACGGGACAGACAAATGATGATCGAGCAGTTCTTC
CDR3aa: CASSKRDRQMMIEQFF

len: 18
j_gene: TRBJ2-3
abundance: medium-sized
v_gene: TRBV11-1
d_gene: TRBD2
CDR3nt: TGTGCCAGCAGCTCCGGACTAGCGGGAGGGCCGGTGGCGGATACGCAGTATTTT
CDR3aa: CASSSGLAGGPVADTQYF

len: 14
j_gene: TRBJ2-2
abundance: -
v_gene: TRBV4-2
d_gene: TRBD2
CDR3nt: TGTATCAGCATGGCTAGCGGGTCTTCCGGGGAGCTGTTTTTT
CDR3aa: CISMASGSSGELFF

len: 13
j_gene: TRBJ2-5
abundance: -
v_gene: TRBV15
d_gene: TRBD2
CDR3nt: TGTGCCGCCAGCGTAGCGGGAGGAGAGACACAGTACTTC
CDR3aa: CAASVAGGETQYF

len: 14
j_gene: TRBJ2-7
abundance: -
v_gene: TRBV6-2/TRBV6-3
d_gene: -
CDR3nt: TGTACAAGCAGTTACGCCCCCGAGTCCAACGAGCAGTACTTT
CDR3aa: CTSSYAPESNEQYF

len: 15
j_gene: TRBJ2-7
abundance: -
v_gene: TRBV5-4
d_gene: TRBD1
CDR3nt: TGTTCCAGCAGCCGCCAGACAGGGGGTTCCCACGACCAGTACTTC
CDR3aa: CSSSRQTGGSHDQYF

len: 13
j_gene: TRBJ1-2
abundance: -
v_gene: TRBV12-3/TRBV12-4
d_gene: -
CDR3nt: TGTGCCAGCGGTTTGGTGGCAGGGGTTGGCTATACCTTC
CDR3aa: CASGLVAGVGYTF

len: 15
j_gene: TRBJ2-2
abundance: -
v_gene: TRBV2
d_gene: TRBD1
CDR3nt: TGTGCCACCCTTTCAGGGACAGGGAGGACCGGGGAGCTGTTTTTT
CDR3aa: CATLSGTGRTGELFF

len: 14
j_gene: TRBJ2-6
abundance: -
v_gene: TRBV29-1
d_gene: TRBD1
CDR3nt: TGCAGCGTCTCCACAGGGGGAAGGGCCAACGTCCTGACTTTC
CDR3aa: CSVSTGGRANVLTF

len: 14
j_gene: TRBJ2-1
abundance: -
v_gene: TRBV29-1
d_gene: TRBD1
CDR3nt: TGCGGCGCCCAAGGGGGTACAGGGGGCAGTGAGCAGTGCTTC
CDR3aa: CGAQGGTGGSEQCF

len: 18
j_gene: TRBJ2-2
abundance: many
v_gene: TRBV7-8
d_gene: -
CDR3nt: TGTGCCAGCAGCTTAGCGTTCCTGGACAGCAAACCCACCGGGGAGCTGTTTTTT
CDR3aa: CASSLAFLDSKPTGELFF

len: 15
j_gene: TRBJ1-1
abundance: -
v_gene: TRBV6-5
d_gene: -
CDR3nt: TGTGTCAGGAGTGACTTGACAGTCGATAACACTGAAGCTTTCTTT
CDR3aa: CVRSDLTVDNTEAFF

len: 13
j_gene: TRBJ2-1
abundance: -
v_gene: TRBV6-2/TRBV6-3
d_gene: -
CDR3nt: TGTGTCAGCAGAACTGGTCCTAACAATGAGCAGTTCTTC
CDR3aa: CVSRTGPNNEQFF

len: 14
j_gene: TRBJ2-3
abundance: -
v_gene: TRBV5-6
d_gene: -
CDR3nt: TGTGCCAGCAGCATGGAAGGGACCACAGATACGCGGTATTTT
CDR3aa: CASSMEGTTDTRYF

len: 16
j_gene: TRBJ1-5
abundance: -
v_gene: TRBV6-1
d_gene: TRBD1
CDR3nt: TGTGCCAGCAGCAACCTCCTAGCAGGGGGCTCACAGTCCCAGCATTTT
CDR3aa: CASSNLLAGGSQSQHF

len: 15
j_gene: TRBJ2-2
abundance: -
v_gene: TRBV4-1
d_gene: -
CDR3nt: TGCGCCAACAGCAGCAGGGGGGCCTATAGCGGGGAGTTGTTTTTT
CDR3aa: CANSSRGAYSGELFF

len: 15
j_gene: TRBJ2-5
abundance: -
v_gene: TRBV9
d_gene: -
CDR3nt: TGTGCCAGCAGCGTATCCGGCGTGTACCAAGAGACCCAGTACTTC
CDR3aa: CASSVSGVYQETQYF

len: 16
j_gene: TRBJ1-5
abundance: few
v_gene: TRBV7-2
d_gene: TRBD1
CDR3nt: TGTGCCAGCAGCCCGGTACAGGGGGCTAGCAATCAGCCCCAGCATTTT
CDR3aa: CASSPVQGASNQPQHF

len: 14
j_gene: TRBJ2-3
abundance: -
v_gene: TRBV29-1
d_gene: -
CDR3nt: TGCAGCGCCAAGACTACCATCAGCACAGGTACGCAGTATTTT
CDR3aa: CSAKTTISTGTQYF

len: 15
j_gene: TRBJ2-1
abundance: -
v_gene: TRBV7-9
d_gene: TRBD2
CDR3nt: TGTGCTAGCAGCTTCCTAGCGGCGCTTTACAAAGAGCAGTTCTTC
CDR3aa: CASSFLAALYKEQFF

len: 16
j_gene: TRBJ2-1
abundance: -
v_gene: TRBV18
d_gene: TRBD2
CDR3nt: TGTGCCAGCTCATCACCGTCTAGCGGGTACTACAATGAGCAGTTCTTC
CDR3aa: CASSSPSSGYYNEQFF

len: 16
j_gene: TRBJ2-2
abundance: once
v_gene: TRBV4-2
d_gene: -
CDR3nt: TGTGCCAGCAGTGAAGATCTCAGGGCGAACACCGGTGAGCTGTTTTTT
CDR3aa: CASSEDLRANTGELFF

len: 13
j_gene: TRBJ2-1
abundance: -
v_gene: TRBV11-2
d_gene: -
CDR3nt: TGTGTCAACAGCTTAGGGGCGGCGGGCCTAAAGATCTTC
CDR3aa: CVNSLGAAGLKIF

len: 15
j_gene: TRBJ2-3
abundance: -
v_gene: TRBV12-3/TRBV12-4
d_gene: TRBD2
CDR3nt: TGTGCCAGGAGACCGACAAGCGGGAGTAAAGATACGCAGTATTTT
CDR3aa: CARRPTSGSKDTQYF

len: 13
j_gene: TRBJ1-1
abundance: -
v_gene: TRBV6-2/TRBV6-3
d_gene: -
CDR3nt: TGTGCCAGCTACGGCAGCCGTGCGAGGCGAGATTTCTTT
CDR3aa: CASYGSRARRDFF

len: 15
j_gene: TRBJ2-2
abundance: once
v_gene: TRBV12-3/TRBV12-4
d_gene: -
CDR3nt: TGTGCGAGCAGTTTCTCTGTGACAGACACCGGCGAGCTGTTTTTT
CDR3aa: CASSFSVTDTGELFF

len: 15
j_gene: TRBJ2-1
abundance: -
v_gene: TRBV12-3/TRBV12-4
d_gene: -
CDR3nt: TGTGAGAGCACATGGGCGAGGGGGGACTACAATGAGCAGTTCTTC
CDR3aa: CESTWARGDYNEQFF

len: 13
j_gene: TRBJ1-1
abundance: -
v_gene: TRBV7-3
d_gene: TRBD1
CDR3nt: TGTGCCAGCAGTCGGACAGGGGGAACTGAAGCTTTCTTT
CDR3aa: CASSRTGGTEAFF

len: 13
j_gene: TRBJ2-5
abundance: -
v_gene: TRBV5-1
d_gene: -
CDR3nt: TGCACCAGCAGCTTGTCACTCCAAGAGACCCAGTACTTC
CDR3aa: CTSSLSLQETQYF

len: 18
j_gene: TRBJ2-2
abundance: -
v_gene: TRBV4-2
d_gene: TRBD1
CDR3nt: TGTGCCAGCAGCCAAGATGTGGACAGGGGACGGAACACCGGGGAGCTGTTTTTC
CDR3aa: CASSQDVDRGRNTGELFF

len: 14
j_gene: TRBJ2-2
abundance: many
v_gene: TRBV20-1
d_gene: TRBD1
CDR3nt: TGCAGTGCTAGAGACCGGGACAGGTCTTTGGAGCTGTTTTTT
CDR3aa: CSARDRDRSLELFF

len: 15
j_gene: TRBJ2-1
abundance: -
v_gene: TRBV10-3
d_gene: -
CDR3nt: TGTGCCATCAGTGAGGGTACCCCTTACTACAATGAGCGGTTCTTC
CDR3aa: CAISEGTPYYNERFF

len: 15
j_gene: TRBJ2-1
abundance: -
v_gene: TRBV25-1
d_gene: -
CDR3nt: TGTGCCAGCGGTGTACTACAGGGCCTATACAATGAGCAGTTCTTC
CDR3aa: CASGVLQGLYNEQFF

len: 13
j_gene: TRBJ1-1
abundance: many
v_gene: TRBV6-5
d_gene: -
CDR3nt: TGTGCCAGCAGTTACTCATCGGACACTGAAGCTTTCTTT
CDR3aa: CASSYSSDTEAFF

len: 14
j_gene: TRBJ2-1
abundance: many
v_gene: TRBV29-1
d_gene: -
CDR3nt: TGCAGCGTGATGACTAGTTTGGGTTACAATGAGCAGTTCTTC
CDR3aa: CSVMTSLGYNEQFF

len: 13
j_gene: TRBJ1-1
abundance: -
v_gene: TRBV12-3/TRBV12-4
d_gene: -
CDR3nt: TGTGCCAGCAGCTGGACACTGAACACAGAAGCATTATTT
CDR3aa: CASSWTLNTEALF

len: 17
j_gene: TRBJ1-2
abundance: once
v_gene: TRBV3-1
d_gene: TRBD1
CDR3nt: TGTGCCAGCAGCCAAGGCGACAGGGGGCGAGCTAACCATGGCTACACCTTC
CDR3aa: CASSQGDRGRANHGYTF

len: 17
j_gene: TRBJ2-3
abundance: -
v_gene: TRBV7-8
d_gene: -
CDR3nt: TGTGTCAGCAGCTTAGGGGCAGAGCCCGCTAGCACAGATACGCAGTATTTT
CDR3aa: CVSSLGAEPASTDTQYF

len: 10
j_gene: TRBJ2-3
abundance: medium-sized
v_gene: TRBV29-1
d_gene: -
CDR3nt: TGCAGCGTGAGGAGGGATACGCAGTATTTT
CDR3aa: CSVRRDTQYF

len: 17
j_gene: TRBJ2-2
abundance: -
v_gene: TRBV7-3
d_gene: -
CDR3nt: TGTGCCAGCAGCTTACGGGGCGGGTCCGCGAACACTGGGGAGCTGTTTTTT
CDR3aa: CASSLRGGSANTGELFF

len: 17
j_gene: TRBJ2-3
abundance: -
v_gene: TRBV4-1
d_gene: TRBD1
CDR3nt: TGCGCCAGCAGCCAAGCCCGTTTGGACAGGTCAGGGCAGCCACAGTATTTT
CDR3aa: CASSQARLDRSGQPQYF

len: 15
j_gene: TRBJ2-1
abundance: -
v_gene: TRBV29-1
d_gene: TRBD2
CDR3nt: TGCAGCGGTGCCCCGTTGGGGGGGTATTACAATGAGCAGTTCTTC
CDR3aa: CSGAPLGGYYNEQFF

len: 19
j_gene: TRBJ1-1
abundance: -
v_gene: TRBV5-5
d_gene: -
CDR3nt: TGTGCCAGCAGCGGAACTGCCAGGGTGCGTTCGTCTATGGACACTGAAGCTTTCTTT
CDR3aa: CASSGTARVRSSMDTEAFF

len: 15
j_gene: TRBJ2-1
abundance: -
v_gene: TRBV5-6
d_gene: -
CDR3nt: TGTGCCAGGAGCCACGAACAGGGTTGGTACAATGAGCAGTTCTTC
CDR3aa: CARSHEQGWYNEQFF

len: 15
j_gene: TRBJ1-1
abundance: -
v_gene: TRBV11-2
d_gene: -
CDR3nt: TGTGCCAGCAGCCGAGGACAGAGGGCCCGAGCTGAAGCCTTCTTT
CDR3aa: CASSRGQRARAEAFF